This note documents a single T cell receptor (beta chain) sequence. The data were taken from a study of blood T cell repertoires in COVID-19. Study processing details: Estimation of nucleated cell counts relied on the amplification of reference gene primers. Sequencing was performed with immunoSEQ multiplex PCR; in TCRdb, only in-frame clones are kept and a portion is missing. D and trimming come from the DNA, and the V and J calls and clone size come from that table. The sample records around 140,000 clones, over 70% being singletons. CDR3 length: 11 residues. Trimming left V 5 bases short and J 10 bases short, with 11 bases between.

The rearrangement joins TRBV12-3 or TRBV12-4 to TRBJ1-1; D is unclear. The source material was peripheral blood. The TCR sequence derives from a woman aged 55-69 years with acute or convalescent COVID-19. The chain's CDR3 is CASSEEHGAFF. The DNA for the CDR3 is TGTGCCAGCAGTGAGGAGCACGGAGCTTTCTTT.